The clone carrying this T cell receptor (beta chain) was counted once. Its specificity is not known. The conserved phenylalanine or tryptophan normally closing the CDR3 is absent here, so this likely arose from a read error. The donors formed part of the approximately 110-subject validation cohort, distinct from the roughly 670-subject first cohort. V was pared by 4 bases and J by 2 bases, with 4 bases of the junction left unmatched. In germline, CDR1 is SGHDT, CDR2 YYEEEE. There are 14 residues in the CDR3. Here immunoSEQ multiplex PCR was the method, and the copy in TCRdb shows in-frame clones only, minus some. The sample lists about 180,000 clones; approximately 81% were seen once. The entry originates in a study of cytomegalovirus exposure and HLA in healthy donors. Study results and caveats: As was reported, the classifier diagnosed cytomegalovirus status with high specificity and sensitivity. The study recorded 164 TCR beta chains that were cytomegalovirus-associated. Most TCRs appeared rarely, but some public TCRs recurred in many donors.

The source of this sequence is a man between 18 and 29 years old in good health and CMV-seropositive. V usage is TRBV5-6 and J usage is TRBJ2-7, with 9 bases lining up with TRBD1. The source material was PBMCs. CDR3 nucleotide sequence: TGTGCCAGCAGCCGGACAGGGGAGACCTACGAGCAGTACTCC. Amino acids: CASSRTGETYEQYS.